This T cell receptor (beta chain) is drawn from a study of T cell responses to AZD1222 COVID-19 vaccine. The overall study: Whether given at about 4 or about 12 weeks, second doses were pooled. Points from the study as a whole: Researchers took repertoire samples only after the peak T cell response had come. Following two doses of AZD1222, Spike-specific TCR breadth and depth rose. A mostly white British donor set with more females was recruited, and clonal diversity was possibly underestimated.

Germline assignment: CDR1 SGHRS and CDR2 YFSETQ. V was shortened by 2 bases and J by 5 bases, with 11 bases between the two germline ends. The CDR3 spans 13 residues. Worth noting for this clone: Its target is not known.

TCRdb keeps only in-frame clones here, not all; method: immunoSEQ multiplex PCR. The sample shows roughly 160,000 clones, about 95% of them seen only once. The receptor was derived from an adult in good health. This chain uses TRBV5-1 with TRBJ2-7; D may correspond to TRBD1 or TRBD2 (5 bases each). The sequenced sample was peripheral blood, obtained on day 0 of AZD1222 vaccination. CDR3 coding DNA: TGCGCCAGCAGCTTAACCAGGGACCACGAGCAGTACTTC. Amino acids: CASSLTRDHEQYF.